The 18 T cell receptor beta chains reported below all come from one sample, sequenced in a study of shared clonotypes between healthy human individuals. The protocol was immunoSEQ multiplex PCR, while the TCRdb copy is restricted to in-frame clones and leaves out a portion. The data show around 1.9 million clones, over 85% seen once. Naive-designated CD8 cells lacked CD45RO, were positively enriched for CCR7, and omitted terminally differentiated effector memory CD45RA+ cells. Input material: naive CD8+ T cells from PBMCs. The source of these receptors is a man aged 18 to 29 in good health. Some clones in this sample may be carry-over from other donors' samples.

CDR3 nucleotides: TGTGCCAGCAGTTCTGGAGGGGGCATGTACCAAGAGACCCAGTACTTC. It codes for CASSSGGGMYQETQYF. This sequence joins TRBV28 and TRBJ2-5, with D maybe TRBD1 (7 bases). Germline V gene data show CDR1 as MDHEN and CDR2 as SYDVKM. Trimming pared 4 bases from V and 0 bases from J, leaving 15 bases between. The CDR3 is 16 residues long.

The table lists this clone with a few counts. The rearrangement links TRBV19 to TRBJ1-3, with D perhaps TRBD1 (5 bases). Per the germline V gene, CDR1 is LNHDA and CDR2 is SQIVND (reference sequence). Trimming left V 7 bases short and J 2 bases short, with 21 bases between. The CDR3 is made up of 17 amino acids. The CDR3 DNA reads TGTGCCAGTACCCTTGTTGGAGGGGAGTCGCCTGGAAACACCATATATTTT. Protein sequence: CASTLVGGESPGNTIYF.

A note on this clone: Different DNA sequences within this sample yield the same CDR3. V usage is TRBV10-2 and J usage is TRBJ2-7; D possibly corresponds to TRBD1 (6 bases). The CDR3 runs 12 residues. From germline, CDR1 is WSHSY and CDR2 SAAADI. Trimming cost V 6 bases and J 0 bases, with 6 bases left between them. In DNA form, the CDR3 reads TGCGCCAGCAGACAGGGCTCCTACGAGCAGTACTTC. It is translated as CASRQGSYEQYF.

The rearrangement links TRBV7-9 to TRBJ1-1; possibly TRBD1 for D (5 bases). The germline V gene encodes CDR1 SEHNR and CDR2 FQNEAQ (reference sequence). The CDR3 runs to 17 residues. The germline V and J ends were trimmed by 2 bases and 6 bases, with 22 bases remaining between them. The CDR3 nucleotides read TGTGCCAGCAGCTTAAATCCGGGACTCTGGGATCCGGCTGAAGCTTTCTTT. Its translation: CASSLNPGLWDPAEAFF.

V and J are TRBV7-7 and TRBJ2-1; perhaps D is TRBD1 or TRBD2 (5 bases each). Germline-derived CDR1 and CDR2 are SSHAT and FNYEAQ (reference sequence). The CDR3 runs 13 residues. V dropped 5 bases and J dropped 10 bases, with 15 bases sitting between them. The DNA of the CDR3 is TGTGCCAGCAGCACCGCTAGCTCAGGGGAGCAGTTCTTC. Translating gives CASSTASSGEQFF.

This chain connects TRBV10-3 to TRBJ2-7, with 7 bases lining up with TRBD2. Germline trimming cut 3 bases from V and 7 bases from J; bases unmatched to any gene: 9. Germline CDR1 and CDR2: ENHRY and SYGVKD. This CDR3 has 14 amino acids. The CDR3 DNA is TGTGCCATCAGTGACGGGGGAGGGCCGGGGGAGCAGTACTTC. This encodes CAISDGGGPGEQYF.

J is TRBJ2-2 and V is TRBV7-9, with TRBD2 matching over 9 bases. Germline V gene data show CDR1 as SEHNR and CDR2 as FQNEAQ (reference sequence). The CDR3 has 15 amino acids. The ends lost 5 bases at V and 5 bases at J; junction bases unmatched: 6. The CDR3 loop reads CASSQREVTTGELFF. CDR3 nucleotide sequence: TGTGCCAGCAGCCAGCGGGAGGTCACAACCGGGGAGCTGTTTTTT. The variable domain in full, with the rest retrieved from reference TRBV7-9 and TRBJ2-2, is DTGVSQNPRHKITKRGQNVTFRCDPISEHNRLYWYRQTLGQGPEFLTYFQNEAQLEKSRLLSDRFSAERPKGSFSTLEIQRTEQGDSAMYLCASSQREVTTGELFFGEGSRLTVL.

The chain combines TRBV4-3 with TRBJ1-2, with D possibly matching TRBD1 (5 bases). The CDR3 runs 15 residues. Trimming took 3 bases from V and 4 from J, leaving 15 bases between them. CDR1 LGHNA and CDR2 YSLEER come from the germline V gene. The CDR3 loop is CASSQGSGTSYGYTF. CDR3 nucleotides: TGCGCCAGCAGCCAGGGCTCGGGGACCTCCTATGGCTACACCTTC.

This chain uses TRBV6-5 with TRBJ1-2, with 7 bases identical to TRBD1. The germline CDR1 and CDR2 sequences are MNHEY and SVGAGI. V was clipped by 7 bases and J by 3 bases; unmatched bases: 8. CDR3 length equals 14 residues. The chain's CDR3 is CASIRGQAYYGYTF. Written as DNA, the CDR3 is TGTGCCAGCATAAGAGGACAGGCCTACTATGGCTACACCTTC.

The chain employs TRBV7-3 and TRBJ1-1; D is unclear. The CDR3 spans 13 residues. CDR1 and CDR2 (germline): SGHTA, FQGTGA. V dropped 4 bases and J dropped 5 bases, with 11 bases sitting between them. The CDR3 reads CASSSMPLTEAFF. In nucleotides, the CDR3 is TGTGCCAGCAGCTCAATGCCCTTAACTGAAGCTTTCTTT.

The rearrangement joins TRBV10-3 to TRBJ2-1; 14 nucleotides line up with TRBD2. The germline V gene has CDR1 ENHRY and CDR2 SYGVKD. The CDR3 length is 19 residues. The V gene end was trimmed by 3 bases and the J gene end by 1 base; junction bases not matched to a gene: 8. The CDR3, as DNA: TGTGCCATCAGTGACCCGGGACTAGCGGGAGTAGGGTCCTACAATGAGCAGTTCTTC. Translation gives CAISDPGLAGVGSYNEQFF.

The rearrangement links TRBV6-1 to TRBJ1-2; 8 bases align to TRBD1. V lost 3 bases, J lost 4 bases, and 7 bases stayed unmatched. The CDR3 sequence is 15 residues long. The germline CDR1 and CDR2 sequences are MNHNS and SASEGT. Here the CDR3 DNA reads TGTGCCAGCAGTGAGGCCCCAGGGGGCGTCTATGGCTACACCTTC. Residues: CASSEAPGGVYGYTF.

Points on this clone: At the DNA level, this CDR3 is encoded by other sequences in the same sample as well. This chain connects TRBV27 to TRBJ2-7; D is possibly TRBD1 or TRBD2 (5 bases each). The germline V and J ends were trimmed by 3 bases and 3 bases, with 12 bases remaining between them. CDR1 is MNHEY and CDR2 is SMNVEV in the germline V gene (reference sequence). The CDR3 consists of 14 residues. The CDR3 reads CASSFRGGGYEQYF. The DNA of the CDR3 is TGTGCCAGCAGTTTTCGGGGTGGGGGCTACGAGCAGTACTTC.

The rearrangement links TRBV4-3 to TRBJ2-5, with 8 bases fitting TRBD2. After removal of 0 bases from V and 0 bases from J, the junction contained 6 bases not matched to a gene. The CDR3 totals 17 residues. CDR1 and CDR2 (germline): LGHNA, YSLEER. CDR3 protein: CASSQDGPGGNQETQYF. The CDR3 coding sequence is TGCGCCAGCAGCCAAGACGGTCCGGGGGGGAACCAAGAGACCCAGTACTTC.

This clone appeared once. V usage is TRBV5-1 and J usage is TRBJ2-7, with 8 bases identical to TRBD1. CDR1 SGHRS and CDR2 YFSETQ come from the germline V gene. The V gene end was trimmed by 0 bases and the J gene end by 1 base; junction bases not matched to a gene: 3. This CDR3 spans 15 amino acids. This chain's CDR3 is CASSLGGQASYEQYF. DNA of the CDR3: TGCGCCAGCAGCTTGGGGGGACAGGCTTCCTACGAGCAGTACTTC.

This chain connects TRBV4-2 to TRBJ1-2; the match to TRBD1 covers 8 bases. CDR3 length: 16 amino acids. After removal of 3 bases from V and 4 bases from J, the junction contained 10 bases not matched to a gene. CDR1 and CDR2 (germline): LGHNA, YNFKEQ. This CDR3 reads CASSQVQGALFYGYTF. DNA of the CDR3: TGTGCCAGCAGCCAGGTCCAGGGGGCGCTCTTCTATGGCTACACCTTC.

The chain is built from TRBV28 and TRBJ1-5; the D is unclear. CDR1 and CDR2 (germline): MDHEN, SYDVKM. With 3 bases removed from V and 4 bases from J, the gap between germline ends came to 10 bases. The CDR3 has 14 residues. The CDR3 DNA sequence: TGTGCCAGCAGTTTTCTAACGGAGAATCAGCCCCAGCATTTT. It is translated as CASSFLTENQPQHF.

The V gene is TRBV14, the J gene TRBJ2-7, with 7 nucleotides matching TRBD2. This CDR3 is built from 13 residues. After removal of 2 bases from V and 5 bases from J, the junction contained 3 bases not matched to a gene. The V gene's germline CDR1 is SGHDN and CDR2 FVKESK. The CDR3 spells CASSQSGIHEQYF. The CDR3 DNA reads as TGTGCCAGCAGCCAAAGCGGGATTCACGAGCAGTACTTC.